The 29 T cell receptor beta chains reported below all come from one sample, sequenced in a study of control samples from healthy donors and cancer patients. Profiling relied on immunoSEQ multiplex PCR, and the TCRdb table lists in-frame clones only, not all of them. The repertoire includes about 63,000 clones, roughly 85% of them detected once, and 5% to 6.5% sits in the top ten. Material: blood. The receptors shown here come from a man aged 35-49 years in good health.

The rearrangement joins TRBV14 to TRBJ2-7; D not certain. Germline V lookup: CDR1 SGHDN, CDR2 FVKESK. This CDR3 region has 12 residues. With 3 bases removed from V and 2 bases from J, the gap between germline ends came to 5 bases. CDR3 residues: CASSQNTYEQYF. CDR3 coding DNA: TGTGCCAGCAGCCAGAACACCTACGAGCAGTACTTC.

This chain connects TRBV7-8 to TRBJ1-2; D gene unclear. V was clipped by 0 bases and J by 2 bases, with 10 bases between them. CDR3 size: 15 residues. The germline V gene encodes CDR1 SGHVS and CDR2 FQNEAQ. In nucleotides, the CDR3 is TGTGCCAGCAGCTTAGCGCAGGCGGCAAACTATGGCTACACCTTC. Amino acids: CASSLAQAANYGYTF.

This chain connects TRBV7-2 to TRBJ1-2, with D unresolved. Trimming took off 2 bases at V and 5 bases at J, with 6 bases between the two ends. The CDR3 loop spans 12 amino acids. Per germline, CDR1 SGHTA and CDR2 FQGNSA. In DNA, the CDR3 is TGTGCCAGCAGCTTAAAGGGTTATGGCTACACCTTC. Its protein product is CASSLKGYGYTF.

This rearrangement joins TRBV19 to TRBJ2-2; 8 nucleotides align to TRBD1. Unmatched junction bases numbered 4, after V lost 4 bases and J lost 6 bases. CDR3 length: 14 residues. Looked up from germline, CDR1 is LNHDA and CDR2 is SQIVND (reference sequence). CDR3 bases: TGTGCCAGTAGTAGCGGACAGGGTGCCGGGGAGCTGTTTTTT. Amino acid sequence: CASSSGQGAGELFF.

The rearrangement links TRBV28 to TRBJ2-3; 9 nucleotides agree with TRBD2. The germline V gene encodes CDR1 MDHEN and CDR2 SYDVKM. The V and J ends lost 6 bases and 4 bases, in that order; junction bases with no gene match: 17. CDR3 length: 18 amino acids. The CDR3 loop reads CASRGTPGLASSADTQYF. DNA for the CDR3: TGTGCCAGCAGGGGGACTCCGGGACTAGCATCCTCCGCAGATACGCAGTATTTT.

The chain links TRBV9 to TRBJ2-1, with 11 bases fitting TRBD2. CDR3 length equals 17 residues. J was trimmed by 0 bases and V by 3 bases; bases with no gene match: 5. CDR1 and CDR2 from the germline V gene are SGDLS and YYNGEE. CDR3: CASSGLAGGSSYNEQFF. The DNA for the CDR3 is TGTGCCAGCAGCGGTCTAGCGGGGGGTAGCTCCTACAATGAGCAGTTCTTC.

The chain combines TRBV27 with TRBJ2-1, with TRBD2 matching over 10 bases. CDR3 size: 15 residues. V gave up 4 bases and J gave up 2 bases; unmatched junction bases: 2. Germline CDR1 is MNHEY and CDR2 is SMNVEV (reference sequence). In DNA, the CDR3 is TGTGCCAGCAGTTCAAGCGGGAGGGCCTACAATGAGCAGTTCTTC. This gives the protein CASSSSGRAYNEQFF.

V gene TRBV4-3 combines with J gene TRBJ1-4; unclear D gene. Germline V lookup: CDR1 LGHNA, CDR2 YSLEER. V lost 1 base, J lost 8 bases, and 14 bases lay in between. The CDR3 loop spans 15 amino acids. As DNA, the CDR3 is TGCGCCAGCAGCCAAGGGTCCAAAGGTATGGAAAAACTGTTTTTT. Protein product: CASSQGSKGMEKLFF.

The chain employs TRBV7-3 and TRBJ2-1; D may be TRBD2 (6 bases). CDR1 is SGHTA and CDR2 is FQGTGA in the germline V gene. The CDR3 extends over 14 amino acids. The ends were cut back, 0 bases at V and 4 bases at J, with 7 bases in the middle. The CDR3 DNA is TGTGCCAGCAGCTTAACGGCGGGGTACAATGAGCAGTTCTTC. This codes for CASSLTAGYNEQFF.

The rearrangement uses TRBV7-2 and TRBJ2-5; D possibly corresponds to TRBD2 (6 bases). Germline V lookup: CDR1 SGHTA, CDR2 FQGNSA. This CDR3 has 15 residues. Trimming cost V 5 bases and J 1 base, with 14 bases left between them. CDR3 DNA sequence: TGTGCCAGCAGCCTGAATCAGGGAGGCCAAGAGACCCAGTACTTC. Its protein is CASSLNQGGQETQYF.

This rearrangement joins TRBV5-1 to TRBJ1-1; D is uncertain. The CDR3 runs 15 residues. The germline V gene encodes CDR1 SGHRS and CDR2 YFSETQ. Trimming shortened V by 4 bases and J by 9 bases, and 22 bases separated the two germline ends. DNA of the CDR3: TGCGCCAGCAGCCCTTCCCTGCGCCAGGAGGGAAAAGCTTTCTTT. Amino acid sequence: CASSPSLRQEGKAFF.

This clone has only one observation. The rearrangement joins TRBV10-3 to TRBJ2-7; no firm D call. Trimming cost V 6 bases and J 1 base, with 16 bases left between them. Germline CDR1 is ENHRY and CDR2 is SYGVKD. This CDR3 is 15 amino acids long. The CDR3 region has the DNA TGTGCCATCAGGGTGGCCAGAGGTCTATCCTACGAGCAGTACTTC. It translates to CAIRVARGLSYEQYF.

V is TRBV5-6 and J is TRBJ2-5; the match to TRBD2 covers 8 bases. The ends lost 1 base at V and 5 bases at J; junction bases unmatched: 7. The CDR3 spans 15 residues. Germline-derived CDR1 and CDR2 are SGHDT and YYEEEE. CDR3 sequence (DNA): TGTGCCAGCAGCTTGTCGAGCGGGGGTTTGGAGACCCAGTACTTC. It yields the protein CASSLSSGGLETQYF.

The chain carries TRBV5-1 and TRBJ1-2; 12 bases fit TRBD1. The V gene's germline CDR1 is SGHRS and CDR2 YFSETQ. V was pared by 6 bases and J by 8 bases, with 20 bases of the junction left unmatched. The CDR3 contains 18 residues. CDR3 DNA sequence: TGCGCCAGCACGCACGGCCAAGCCCCGGGACAGGGGGCTCGAGGCTACACCTTC. Translated, it gives CASTHGQAPGQGARGYTF.

The chain couples TRBV9 to TRBJ1-3; D remains unclear. Trimming pared 4 bases from V and 0 bases from J, leaving 11 bases between. CDR1 and CDR2 from the germline V gene are SGDLS and YYNGEE. The length of the CDR3 is 15 residues. CDR3 coding DNA: TGTGCCAGCAGCACTAATTCCTACTCTGGAAACACCATATATTTT. Its translation is CASSTNSYSGNTIYF.

The chain combines TRBV5-6 with TRBJ1-1, with D perhaps TRBD1 (5 bases). V was shortened by 3 bases and J by 5 bases, with 17 bases between the two germline ends. CDR3 length: 15 amino acids. The germline CDR1 and CDR2 sequences are SGHDT and YYEEEE. CDR3 loop: CASSYNLGLTTEAFF. CDR3 DNA: TGTGCCAGCAGCTACAACTTGGGACTTACGACTGAAGCTTTCTTT.

The chain uses TRBV27 and TRBJ1-2; the D gene is possibly TRBD1 (5 bases). Trimming took off 6 bases at V and 8 bases at J, with 7 bases between the two ends. CDR3 length equals 10 residues. Germline CDR1 and CDR2: MNHEY and SMNVEV (reference sequence). The CDR3 nucleotides are TGTGCCAGCAGCCGGGGGGGCTACACCTTC. Translated, it gives CASSRGGYTF.

Here the CDR3 reads CASSGSRDSPLHF. In DNA, the CDR3 is TGTGCCAGCAGTGGTAGCCGGGATTCACCCCTCCACTTT. This chain connects TRBV6-4 to TRBJ1-6; D gene uncertain. The CDR3 has 13 amino acids. Per the germline V gene, CDR1 is MRHNA and CDR2 is SNTAGT. The germline V and J ends were trimmed by 4 bases and 8 bases, with 9 bases remaining between them.

This chain uses TRBV2 with TRBJ2-5; TRBD1 is a possible D gene (6 bases). The V end lost 7 bases, the J end lost 3 bases, and 12 bases lay between the germline ends. This CDR3 is built from 13 residues. The germline V gene encodes CDR1 SNHLY and CDR2 FYNNEI. Here the CDR3 DNA reads TGTGCCAGCAATACGGACAGAAAAGAGACCCAGTACTTC. Its translation is CASNTDRKETQYF.

CDR3 amino acids: CASSPNRASPEQFF. In nucleotides, the CDR3 is TGTGCCAGCAGCCCCAACCGGGCGTCCCCTGAGCAGTTCTTC. The V call is TRBV7-2, the J call TRBJ2-1; no clear D. The CDR3 runs 14 residues. Trimming took off 5 bases at V and 9 bases at J, with 17 bases between the two ends. CDR1 and CDR2 from the germline V gene are SGHTA and FQGNSA.

The chain couples TRBV28 to TRBJ1-1; D possibly corresponds to TRBD1 (5 bases). Germline CDR1 is MDHEN and CDR2 is SYDVKM. V lost 2 bases and J lost 1, with 14 bases in between. This CDR3 has 16 residues. CDR3 coding DNA: TGTGCCAGCAGTTTAGGGGGACCCCTGTCGAACACTGAAGCTTTCTTT. Translated: CASSLGGPLSNTEAFF.

The chain is built from TRBV7-3 and TRBJ2-3; D is undetermined. Looked up from germline, CDR1 is SGHTA and CDR2 is FQGTGA. V lost 4 bases to trimming and J lost 1 base, with 9 bases between them. This CDR3 is 14 amino acids long. The CDR3 loop is CASSYLAGTDTQYF. CDR3 DNA sequence: TGTGCCAGCAGCTACCTCGCCGGCACAGATACGCAGTATTTT.

The chain carries TRBV19 and TRBJ1-1, with D tentatively TRBD1 (6 bases). The V gene's germline CDR1 is LNHDA and CDR2 SQIVND (reference sequence). Deletions cut 2 bases from V and 0 bases from J, with 13 bases between. The CDR3 length is 16 residues. The CDR3 DNA reads TGTGCCAGTAGTATAAGGGGGACACCTATGAACACTGAAGCTTTCTTT. This gives the protein CASSIRGTPMNTEAFF.

With regard to this clone: At the DNA level, this CDR3 is encoded by other sequences in the same sample as well. This chain links TRBV9 with TRBJ2-5; D perhaps matches TRBD2 (6 bases). Trimming removed 0 bases at V and 5 bases at J, with 11 bases between. CDR1 SGDLS and CDR2 YYNGEE come from the germline V gene. This CDR3 contains 14 residues. DNA for the CDR3: TGTGCCAGCAGCGTAGTTGGAGGGGCGGAGACCCAGTACTTC. Encoded protein: CASSVVGGAETQYF.

The chain uses TRBV4-3 and TRBJ2-1, with 9 nucleotides matching TRBD1. The CDR3 length is 17 residues. Germline trimming cut 3 bases from V and 3 bases from J; bases unmatched to any gene: 9. Germline assignment: CDR1 LGHNA and CDR2 YSLEER. The CDR3 region is CASSQRPWGQGYNEQFF. CDR3 nucleotide sequence: TGCGCCAGCAGCCAGAGGCCATGGGGACAGGGCTACAATGAGCAGTTCTTC.

The chain couples TRBV29-1 to TRBJ1-5; tentatively, D is TRBD1 (5 bases). The V end was cut by 8 bases, the J end by 5 bases, with 16 bases between. This CDR3 comprises 13 residues. Germline CDR1 SQVTM, CDR2 ANQGSEA. The CDR3 nucleotides are TGCAGCATACAGGATGGCGGCGATCAGCCCCAGCATTTT. Its protein product is CSIQDGGDQPQHF. Supplemented by reference TRBV29-1 and TRBJ1-5, the full variable domain reads SAVISQKPSRDICQRGTSLTIQCQVDSQVTMMFWYRQQPGQSLTLIATANQGSEATYESGFVIDKFPISRPNLTFSTLTVSNMSPEDSSIYLCSIQDGGDQPQHFGDGTRLSIL.

The chain links TRBV30 to TRBJ1-4; 8 positions agree with TRBD1. Trimming took 1 base from V and 3 from J; bases not matched to a gene: 7. CDR3 length: 16 residues. Germline lookup yields CDR1 GTSNPN and CDR2 SVGIG (reference sequence). The CDR3 reads CAWSAAGGLPNEKLFF. Written as DNA, the CDR3 is TGTGCCTGGAGTGCTGCAGGGGGCTTACCTAATGAAAAACTGTTTTTT. Looking up the rest from reference TRBV30 and TRBJ1-4 gives the full variable domain: SQTIHQWPATLVQPVGSPLSLECTVEGTSNPNLYWYRQAAGRGLQLLFYSVGIGQISSEVPQNLSASRPQDRQFILSSKKLLLSDSGFYLCAWSAAGGLPNEKLFFGSGTQLSVL.

J is TRBJ1-1 and V is TRBV25-1; D is uncertain. The CDR3 has 13 amino acids. V lost 6 bases to trimming and J lost 5 bases, with 13 bases between them. The germline V gene has CDR1 MGHDK and CDR2 SYGVNS. The CDR3 loop reads CASSWGRMTEAFF. The DNA of the CDR3 is TGTGCCAGCAGCTGGGGTCGTATGACTGAAGCTTTCTTT.

The J gene is TRBJ2-2, the V gene TRBV6-6, with D unclear. V lost 6 bases, J lost 3 bases, and 17 bases lay in between. CDR1 is MNHNY and CDR2 is SVGAGI in the germline V gene (reference sequence). The CDR3 has 16 amino acids. The CDR3 nucleotides read TGTGCCAGCAGACCCGACCGTCGCACTCACACCGGGGAGCTGTTTTTT. Its protein is CASRPDRRTHTGELFF.